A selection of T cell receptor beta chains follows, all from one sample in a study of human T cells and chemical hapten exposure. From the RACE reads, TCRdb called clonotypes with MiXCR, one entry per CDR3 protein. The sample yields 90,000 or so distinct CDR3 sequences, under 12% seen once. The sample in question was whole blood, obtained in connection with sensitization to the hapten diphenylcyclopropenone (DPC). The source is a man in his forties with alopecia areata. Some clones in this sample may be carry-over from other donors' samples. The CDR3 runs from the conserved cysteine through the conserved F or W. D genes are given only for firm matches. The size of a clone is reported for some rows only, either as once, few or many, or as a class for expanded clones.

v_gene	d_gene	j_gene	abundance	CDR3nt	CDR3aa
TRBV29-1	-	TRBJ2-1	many	TGCAGCGTTAAACGGGAGACTGAGCAGTTCTTC	CSVKRETEQFF
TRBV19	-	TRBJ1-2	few	TGTGCCAGTAGCCGGAGGGACACGGTCAGGGGCTATGGCTACACCTTC	CASSRRDTVRGYGYTF
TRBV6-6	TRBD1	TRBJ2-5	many	TGTGCCAGCAGTTACTCGGTGGACAGGGGTGAGACCCAGTACTTC	CASSYSVDRGETQYF
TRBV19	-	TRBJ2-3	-	TGTGCCAGTAGTACAGGGACTAGCACAGATACGCAGTATTTT	CASSTGTSTDTQYF
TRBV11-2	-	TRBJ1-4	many	TGTGCCAGCAGCTTAGCAGGGGAGAGTTTTAAAAAACTGTTTTTT	CASSLAGESFKKLFF
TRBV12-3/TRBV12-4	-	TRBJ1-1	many	TGTGCCAGCAGTTTAGGCGCAGGGGCGAACACTGAAGCTTTCTTT	CASSLGAGANTEAFF
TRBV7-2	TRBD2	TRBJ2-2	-	TGTGCCAGCAGCTTGGGCCGCGGACTAGGGAACACCGGGGAGCTGTTTTTT	CASSLGRGLGNTGELFF
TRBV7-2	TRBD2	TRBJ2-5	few	TGTGCCAGCAGCTTAGTTAGCGGGGGTACCCAGTACTTC	CASSLVSGGTQYF
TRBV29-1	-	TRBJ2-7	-	TGCAGCGTCAACACAGAAACCTACGAGCAGTACTTC	CSVNTETYEQYF
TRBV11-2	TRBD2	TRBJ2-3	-	TGTGCCAGCAGCTTGTTTCGACTAGCGGGAGTGGCTAGCACAGATACGCAGTATTTT	CASSLFRLAGVASTDTQYF
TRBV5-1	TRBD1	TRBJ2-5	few	TGCGCCAGCAGCTTCGGGACAGGCCAAGAGACCCAGTACTTC	CASSFGTGQETQYF
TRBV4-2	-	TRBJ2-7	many	TGTGCCAGCAGCCAAGATACGCCCCGAGACCAGCAGTACTTC	CASSQDTPRDQQYF
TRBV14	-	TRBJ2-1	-	TGTGCCAGCAGCCAAGTTTTAGGGCATGAGCAGTTCTTC	CASSQVLGHEQFF
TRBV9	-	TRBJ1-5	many	TGTGCCAGCAGCTACAACCATGAGGCCCATCAGCCCCAGCATTTT	CASSYNHEAHQPQHF
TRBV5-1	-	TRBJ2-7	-	TGCGCCAGCAGCTGGGGGGGGGCAGCGGACGAGCAGTACTTC	CASSWGGAADEQYF
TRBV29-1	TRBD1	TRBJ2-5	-	TGCAGCGTCACCGGGACAGGGAAAGAGACCCAGTACTTC	CSVTGTGKETQYF
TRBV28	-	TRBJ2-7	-	TGTGCCAGCAGTTTTTATCTGAGGGCCTACGAGCAGTACTTC	CASSFYLRAYEQYF
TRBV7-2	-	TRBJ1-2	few	TGTGCCAGCAGCTTAGTAAGATCCTGGAACACCTTC	CASSLVRSWNTF
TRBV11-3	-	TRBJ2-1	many	TGTGCCAGCAGCTTAGATGGTGAACGTAAGGACAGCCATTACAATGAGCAGTTCTTC	CASSLDGERKDSHYNEQFF
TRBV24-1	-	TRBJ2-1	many	TGTGCCACCAGTGGCGATATGGGCAATGAGCAGTTCTTC	CATSGDMGNEQFF
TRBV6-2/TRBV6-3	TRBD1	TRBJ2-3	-	TGTGCCAGCAGTTGGGGACAGGGTGTAGATACGCAGTATTTT	CASSWGQGVDTQYF
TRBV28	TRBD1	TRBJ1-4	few	TGTGCCAGCTCGACAGGGGGCGGGTCTGATGAAAAACTGTTTTTT	CASSTGGGSDEKLFF
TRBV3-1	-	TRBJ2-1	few	TGTGCCAGCAGTCGGACGGTGGATACGTACAATGAGCAGTTCTTC	CASSRTVDTYNEQFF
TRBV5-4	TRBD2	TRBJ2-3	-	TGTGCCAGCAGCCGAGCGGGAGATGGCACAGATACGCAGTATTTT	CASSRAGDGTDTQYF
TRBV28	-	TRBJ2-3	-	TGTGCCAGCACCAGCCCCATGGATACGCAGTATTTT	CASTSPMDTQYF
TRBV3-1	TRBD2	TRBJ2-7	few	TGTGCCAGCAGCCAAGGAGCGGGAGTCGTCTCCTACGAGCAGTACTTC	CASSQGAGVVSYEQYF
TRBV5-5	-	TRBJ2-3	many	TGTGCCAGCAGCTTGTCGGGGCAAGCAGATACGCAGTATTTT	CASSLSGQADTQYF
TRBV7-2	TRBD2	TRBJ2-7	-	TGTGCCAGCAGCTTAGGACGGGGCGGGAGTTCCTACGAGCAGTACTTC	CASSLGRGGSSYEQYF
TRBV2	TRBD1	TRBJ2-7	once	TGTGCCAGCCTTTTCCTGACAGGGGTGTTTGAGCAGTACTTC	CASLFLTGVFEQYF
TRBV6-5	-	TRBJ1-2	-	TGTGCCAGCAGTTACGGGTCTCAGGCGCAGACTAACTATGGCTACACCTTC	CASSYGSQAQTNYGYTF
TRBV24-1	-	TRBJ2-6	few	TGTGCCACCAGTGATTTTCAGGGAGAAGGGGCCAACGTCCTGACTTTC	CATSDFQGEGANVLTF
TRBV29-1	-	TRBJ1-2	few	TGCAGCGTTGAACAGGGAAACTATGGCTACACCTTC	CSVEQGNYGYTF
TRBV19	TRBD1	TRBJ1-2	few	TGTGCCAGTAGTATTCCGGGACAGGGATATGGCTACACCTTC	CASSIPGQGYGYTF
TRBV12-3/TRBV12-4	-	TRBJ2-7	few	TGTGCCAGCAGTTTAGCGCTAAGGGGAACCTACGAGCAGTACTTC	CASSLALRGTYEQYF
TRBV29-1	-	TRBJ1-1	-	TGCAGCGGGACCGCCTTCGGCAGTTCGAACACTGAAGCTTTCTTT	CSGTAFGSSNTEAFF
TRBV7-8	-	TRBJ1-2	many	TGTGCCAGCAGCTTACTCGTCAGTTCTAACTATGGCTACACCTTC	CASSLLVSSNYGYTF
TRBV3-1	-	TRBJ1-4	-	TGTGCCAGCAGCCAGTTCGGGGCCATCGGGGAAAAACTGTTTTTT	CASSQFGAIGEKLFF
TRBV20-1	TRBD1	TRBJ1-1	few	TGCAGTGCTACTTACCCAGGGGGGAACACTGAAGCTTTCTTT	CSATYPGGNTEAFF
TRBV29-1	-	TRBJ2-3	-	TGCAGCACCTATCACAGGGAAATAGATACGCAGTATTTT	CSTYHREIDTQYF
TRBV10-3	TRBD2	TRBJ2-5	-	TGTGCCATCAGTGAGTCGATAACTAGCGGCAGATCCCAGTACTTC	CAISESITSGRSQYF